This entry describes one TCR beta chain. The antigen remains undetermined. Method: immunoSEQ multiplex PCR; TCRdb's copy keeps in-frame clones and lacks some. This table has under 600,000 clones, almost 97% appearing once. The data originate from a study of shared clonotypes between healthy human individuals. General study findings and limits: Despite large depth, rarefaction showed incomplete sorted-subset sequencing. Sharing across four donors was highest in naive CD4 (around 5%) and lowest in memory CD8 (approximately 0.4%). Clonotypes which were not shared had lower generation probabilities than clonotypes that all four donors shared.

The germline V gene has CDR1 MNHNS and CDR2 SASEGT. Trimming removed 3 bases from V and 5 bases from J, with 16 bases in between. CDR3 length equals 15 residues. The authors divided CD4+ cells into CD45RA+ naive and CD45RA-negative memory subsets. The chain carries TRBV6-1 and TRBJ1-2, with D tentatively TRBD1 (5 bases). The material sequenced was naive CD4+ T cells sorted from blood. Subset specified: CD45RA+ positively selected. The receptor comes from a woman in her 30s in good health. DNA for the CDR3: TGTGCCAGCAGTGAGGGGAGGGGCGGTAGGTATGGCTACACCTTC. Its translation: CASSEGRGGRYGYTF.